This T cell receptor (beta chain) was obtained from a study of control samples from healthy donors and cancer patients. In regard to this clone: The same CDR3 arises from other DNA sequences in this sample as well.

Sequencing used immunoSEQ multiplex PCR; TCRdb keeps in-frame clones, though not all of them. The table records some 150,000 clones, roughly 94% of them present only once. After removal of 4 bases from V and 2 bases from J, the junction contained 3 bases not matched to a gene. This CDR3 spans 14 amino acids. The germline gives CDR1 MNHEY, CDR2 SVGAGI. The source is a man aged 55 to 70 with colorectal cancer. The sequencing input was PBMCs. V and J are TRBV6-5 and TRBJ2-3, with 7 bases matching TRBD2. CDR3 coding DNA: TGTGCCAGCAGTTTCGGGGGGACCACAGATACGCAGTATTTT. Translation: CASSFGGTTDTQYF.